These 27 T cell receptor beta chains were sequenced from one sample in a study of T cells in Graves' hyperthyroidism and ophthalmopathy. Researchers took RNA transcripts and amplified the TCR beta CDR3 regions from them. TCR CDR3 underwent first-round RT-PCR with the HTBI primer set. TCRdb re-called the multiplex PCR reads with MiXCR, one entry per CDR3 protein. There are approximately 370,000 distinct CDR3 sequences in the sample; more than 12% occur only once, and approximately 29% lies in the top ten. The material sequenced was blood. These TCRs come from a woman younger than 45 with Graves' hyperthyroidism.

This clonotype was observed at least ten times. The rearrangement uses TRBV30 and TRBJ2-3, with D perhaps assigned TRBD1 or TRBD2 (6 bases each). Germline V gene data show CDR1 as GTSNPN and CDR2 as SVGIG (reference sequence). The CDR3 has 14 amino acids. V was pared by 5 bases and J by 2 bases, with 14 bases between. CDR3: CAWVRGRHTDTQYF. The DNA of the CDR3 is TGTGCCTGGGTACGGGGGCGCCACACAGATACGCAGTATTTT.

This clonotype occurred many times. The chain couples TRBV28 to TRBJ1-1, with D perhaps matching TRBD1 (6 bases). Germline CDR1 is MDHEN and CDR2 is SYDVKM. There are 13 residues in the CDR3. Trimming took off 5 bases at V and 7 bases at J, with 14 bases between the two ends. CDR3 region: CASSKTGTLEAFF. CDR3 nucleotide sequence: TGTGCCAGCAGTAAGACAGGCACACTTGAAGCTTTCTTT.

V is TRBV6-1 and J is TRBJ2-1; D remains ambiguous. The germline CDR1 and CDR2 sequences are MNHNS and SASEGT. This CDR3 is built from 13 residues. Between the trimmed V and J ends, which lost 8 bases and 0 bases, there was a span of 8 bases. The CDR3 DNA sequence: TGTGCCAGCCTCAGGAGCTCCTACAATGAGCAGTTCTTC. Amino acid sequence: CASLRSSYNEQFF.

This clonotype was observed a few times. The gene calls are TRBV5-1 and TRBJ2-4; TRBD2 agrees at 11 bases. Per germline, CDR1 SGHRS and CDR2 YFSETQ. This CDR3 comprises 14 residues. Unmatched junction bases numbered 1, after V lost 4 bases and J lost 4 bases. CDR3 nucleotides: TGCGCCAGCAGCGCTAGCGGGGGGAAAAACATTCAGTACTTC. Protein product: CASSASGGKNIQYF.

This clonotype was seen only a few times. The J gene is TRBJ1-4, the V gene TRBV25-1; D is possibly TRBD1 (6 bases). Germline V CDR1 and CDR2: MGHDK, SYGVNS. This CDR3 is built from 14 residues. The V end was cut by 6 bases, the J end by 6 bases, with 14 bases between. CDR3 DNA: TGTGCCAGCAGACGTCGTGAGGGGGATGAAAAACTGTTTTTT. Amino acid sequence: CASRRREGDEKLFF.

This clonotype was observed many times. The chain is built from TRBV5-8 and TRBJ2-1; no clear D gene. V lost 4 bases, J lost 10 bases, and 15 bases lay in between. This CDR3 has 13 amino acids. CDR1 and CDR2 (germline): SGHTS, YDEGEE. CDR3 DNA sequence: TGTGCCAGCAGCCTCCCTGAGGCCGTGGAGCAGTTCTTC. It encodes CASSLPEAVEQFF.

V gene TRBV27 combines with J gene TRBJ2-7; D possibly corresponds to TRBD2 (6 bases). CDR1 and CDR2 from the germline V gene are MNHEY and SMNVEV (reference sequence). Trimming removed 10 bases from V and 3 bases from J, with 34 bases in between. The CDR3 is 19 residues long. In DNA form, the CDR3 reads TGTGCCACCCTCACATGGGGTGTAGGAGGGACCAGCAGGGTCTACGAGCAGTACTTC. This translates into CATLTWGVGGTSRVYEQYF.

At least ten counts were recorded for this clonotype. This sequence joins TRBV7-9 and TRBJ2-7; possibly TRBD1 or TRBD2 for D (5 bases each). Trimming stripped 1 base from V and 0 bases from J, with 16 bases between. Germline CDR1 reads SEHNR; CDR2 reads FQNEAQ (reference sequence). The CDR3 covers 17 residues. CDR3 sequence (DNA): TGTGCCAGCAGCTTAGACCCCGGGACCTTGAGCTCCTACGAGCAGTACTTC. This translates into CASSLDPGTLSSYEQYF. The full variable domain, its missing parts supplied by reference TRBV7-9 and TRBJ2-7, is DTGVSQNPRHKITKRGQNVTFRCDPISEHNRLYWYRQTLGQGPEFLTYFQNEAQLEKSRLLSDRFSAERPKGSFSTLEIQRTEQGDSAMYLCASSLDPGTLSSYEQYFGPGTRLTVT.

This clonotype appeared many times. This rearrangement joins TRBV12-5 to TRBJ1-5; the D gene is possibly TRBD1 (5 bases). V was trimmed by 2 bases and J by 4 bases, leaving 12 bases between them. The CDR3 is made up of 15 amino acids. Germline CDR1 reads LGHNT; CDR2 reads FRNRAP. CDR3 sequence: CASGLPGTINQPQHF. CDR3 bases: TGTGCTAGTGGTTTGCCGGGGACGATTAATCAGCCCCAGCATTTT.

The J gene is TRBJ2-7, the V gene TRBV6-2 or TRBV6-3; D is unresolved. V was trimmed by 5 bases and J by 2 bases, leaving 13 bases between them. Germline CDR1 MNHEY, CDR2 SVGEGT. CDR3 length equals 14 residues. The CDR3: CASSGIVETYEQYF. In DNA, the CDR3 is TGTGCCAGCAGTGGAATAGTAGAGACCTACGAGCAGTACTTC.

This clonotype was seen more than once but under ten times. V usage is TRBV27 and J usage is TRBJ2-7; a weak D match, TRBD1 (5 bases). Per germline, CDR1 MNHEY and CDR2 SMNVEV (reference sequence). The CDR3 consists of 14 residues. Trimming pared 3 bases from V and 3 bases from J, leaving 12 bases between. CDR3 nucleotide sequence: TGTGCCAGCAGTTTCAAGGACACCAACTACGAGCAGTACTTC. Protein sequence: CASSFKDTNYEQYF.

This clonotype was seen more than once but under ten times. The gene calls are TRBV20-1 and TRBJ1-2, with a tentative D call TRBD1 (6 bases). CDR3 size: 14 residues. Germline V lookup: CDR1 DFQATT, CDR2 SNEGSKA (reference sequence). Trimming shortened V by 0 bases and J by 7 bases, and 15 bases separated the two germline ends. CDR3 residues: CSAREGRGAGGYTF. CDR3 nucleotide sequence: TGCAGTGCTAGAGAAGGGAGGGGGGCTGGTGGCTACACCTTC.

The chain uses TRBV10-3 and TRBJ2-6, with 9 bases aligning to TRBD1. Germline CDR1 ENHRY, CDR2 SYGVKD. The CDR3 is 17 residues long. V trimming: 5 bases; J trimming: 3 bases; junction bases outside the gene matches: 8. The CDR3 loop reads CAISQRTGVNGANVLTF. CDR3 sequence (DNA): TGTGCCATCAGTCAACGGACAGGGGTAAATGGGGCCAACGTCCTGACTTTC.

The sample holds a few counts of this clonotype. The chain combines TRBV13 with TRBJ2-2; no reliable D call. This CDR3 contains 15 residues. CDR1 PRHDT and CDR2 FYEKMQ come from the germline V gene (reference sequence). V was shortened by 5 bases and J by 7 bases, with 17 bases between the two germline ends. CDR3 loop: CASSQSGPESGELFF. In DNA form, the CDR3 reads TGTGCCAGCAGCCAGTCCGGGCCCGAGAGCGGGGAGCTGTTTTTT.

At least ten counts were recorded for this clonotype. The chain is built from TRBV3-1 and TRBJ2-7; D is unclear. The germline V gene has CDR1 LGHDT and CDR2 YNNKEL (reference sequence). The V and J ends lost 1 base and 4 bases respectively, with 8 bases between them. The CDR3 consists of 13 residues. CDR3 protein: CASSQVHRYEQYF. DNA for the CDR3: TGTGCCAGCAGCCAAGTTCATCGGTACGAGCAGTACTTC.

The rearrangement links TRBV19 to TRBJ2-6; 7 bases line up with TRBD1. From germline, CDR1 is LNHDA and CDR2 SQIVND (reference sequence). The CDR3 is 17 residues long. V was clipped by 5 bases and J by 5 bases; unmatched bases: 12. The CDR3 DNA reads TGTGCCAGTAGTCCACCATCAGGGGGTCGCAGGGCCAACGTCCTGACTTTC. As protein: CASSPPSGGRRANVLTF.

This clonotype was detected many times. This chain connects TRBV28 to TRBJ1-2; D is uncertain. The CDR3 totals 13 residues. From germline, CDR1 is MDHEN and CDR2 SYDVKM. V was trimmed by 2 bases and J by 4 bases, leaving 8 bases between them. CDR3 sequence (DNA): TGTGCCAGCAGTTTAAGGCAGGTCTATGGCTACACCTTC. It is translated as CASSLRQVYGYTF.

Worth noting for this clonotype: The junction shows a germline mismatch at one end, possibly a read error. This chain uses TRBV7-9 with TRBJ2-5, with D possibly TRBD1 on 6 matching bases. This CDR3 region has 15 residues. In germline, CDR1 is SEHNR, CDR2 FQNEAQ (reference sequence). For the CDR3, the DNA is TGTGCCAGCAGCTTAATCCGGGACAAGCAAGAGACCCAGTGCTTC. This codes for CASSLIRDKQETQCF. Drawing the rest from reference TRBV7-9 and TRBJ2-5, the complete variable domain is DTGVSQNPRHKITKRGQNVTFRCDPISEHNRLYWYRQTLGQGPEFLTYFQNEAQLEKSRLLSDRFSAERPKGSFSTLEIQRTEQGDSAMYLCASSLIRDKQETQCFGPGTRLLVL.

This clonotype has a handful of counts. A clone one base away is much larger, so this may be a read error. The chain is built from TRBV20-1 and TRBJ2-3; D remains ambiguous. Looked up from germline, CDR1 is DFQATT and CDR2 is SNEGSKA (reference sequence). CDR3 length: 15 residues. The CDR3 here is CGATPASAQTDTQYF. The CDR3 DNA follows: TGCGGTGCCACCCCAGCGAGCGCACAAACAGATACGCAGTATTTT.

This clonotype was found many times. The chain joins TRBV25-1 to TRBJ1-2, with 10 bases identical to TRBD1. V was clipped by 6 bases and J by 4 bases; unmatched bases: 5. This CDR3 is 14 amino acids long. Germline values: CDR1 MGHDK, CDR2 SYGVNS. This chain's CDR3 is CASSTRTGGYGYTF. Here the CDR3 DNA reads TGTGCCAGCAGCACCCGGACAGGGGGCTATGGCTACACCTTC.

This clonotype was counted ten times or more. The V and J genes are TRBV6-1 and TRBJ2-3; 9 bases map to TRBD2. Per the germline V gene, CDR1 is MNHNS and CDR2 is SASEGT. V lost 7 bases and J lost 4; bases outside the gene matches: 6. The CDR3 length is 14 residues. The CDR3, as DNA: TGTGCCAGCACCCCGAGCGGGGGGTCAGATACGCAGTATTTT. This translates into CASTPSGGSDTQYF.

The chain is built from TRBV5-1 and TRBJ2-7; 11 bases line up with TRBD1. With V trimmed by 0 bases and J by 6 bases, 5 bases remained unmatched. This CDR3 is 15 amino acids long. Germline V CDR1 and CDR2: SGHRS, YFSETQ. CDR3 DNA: TGCGCCAGCAGCTTGGGATGGACAGGGGGCCGCGAGCAGTACTTC. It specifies CASSLGWTGGREQYF.

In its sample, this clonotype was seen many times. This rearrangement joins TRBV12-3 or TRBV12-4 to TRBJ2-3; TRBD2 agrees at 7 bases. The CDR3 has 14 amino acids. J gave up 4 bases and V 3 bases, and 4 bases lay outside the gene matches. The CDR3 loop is CASSLGGSADTQYF. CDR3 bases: TGTGCCAGCAGTTTGGGGGGGTCCGCAGATACGCAGTATTTT.

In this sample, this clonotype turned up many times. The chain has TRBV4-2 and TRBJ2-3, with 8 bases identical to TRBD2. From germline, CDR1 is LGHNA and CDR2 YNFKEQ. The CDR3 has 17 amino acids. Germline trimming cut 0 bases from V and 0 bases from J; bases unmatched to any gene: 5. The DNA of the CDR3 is TGTGCCAGCAGCCAAGAGGGGACTAGAACTAGCACAGATACGCAGTATTTT. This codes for CASSQEGTRTSTDTQYF.

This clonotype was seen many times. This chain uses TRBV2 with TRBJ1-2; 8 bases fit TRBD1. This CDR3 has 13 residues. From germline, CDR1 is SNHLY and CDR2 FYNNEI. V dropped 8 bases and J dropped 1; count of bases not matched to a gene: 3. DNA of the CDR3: TGTGCCAGCCACGACAGGGGTAACTATGGCTACACCTTC. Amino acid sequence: CASHDRGNYGYTF. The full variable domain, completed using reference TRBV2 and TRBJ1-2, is EPEVTQTPSHQVTQMGQEVILRCVPISNHLYFYWYRQILGQKVEFLVSFYNNEISEKSEIFDDQFSVERPDGSNFTLKIRSTKLEDSAMYFCASHDRGNYGYTFGSGTRLTVV.

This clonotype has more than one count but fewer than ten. CDR3 in amino acids: CASSFTSGDSYEQYF. Here the CDR3 DNA reads TGTGCCAGCAGCTTCACTAGCGGGGACTCCTACGAGCAGTACTTC. The chain couples TRBV11-3 to TRBJ2-7, with 10 positions matching TRBD2. The CDR3 consists of 15 residues. Germline CDR1 and CDR2: SGHNT and YENEEA. V lost 3 bases and J lost 0; bases outside the gene matches: 2. Full variable domain (outside the CDR3, taken from reference TRBV11-3 and TRBJ2-7): EAGVVQSPRYKIIEKKQPVAFWCNPISGHNTLYWYLQNLGQGPELLIRYENEEAVDDSQLPKDRFSAERLKGVDSTLKIQPAELGDSAVYLCASSFTSGDSYEQYFGPGTRLTVT.

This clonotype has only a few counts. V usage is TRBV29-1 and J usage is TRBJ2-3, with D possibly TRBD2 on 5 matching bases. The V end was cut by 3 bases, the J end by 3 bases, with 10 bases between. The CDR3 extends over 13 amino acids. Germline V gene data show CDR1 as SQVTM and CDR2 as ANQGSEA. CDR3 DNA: TGCAGCGTTGACAACTCGGGGACAGATACGCAGTATTTT. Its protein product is CSVDNSGTDTQYF.